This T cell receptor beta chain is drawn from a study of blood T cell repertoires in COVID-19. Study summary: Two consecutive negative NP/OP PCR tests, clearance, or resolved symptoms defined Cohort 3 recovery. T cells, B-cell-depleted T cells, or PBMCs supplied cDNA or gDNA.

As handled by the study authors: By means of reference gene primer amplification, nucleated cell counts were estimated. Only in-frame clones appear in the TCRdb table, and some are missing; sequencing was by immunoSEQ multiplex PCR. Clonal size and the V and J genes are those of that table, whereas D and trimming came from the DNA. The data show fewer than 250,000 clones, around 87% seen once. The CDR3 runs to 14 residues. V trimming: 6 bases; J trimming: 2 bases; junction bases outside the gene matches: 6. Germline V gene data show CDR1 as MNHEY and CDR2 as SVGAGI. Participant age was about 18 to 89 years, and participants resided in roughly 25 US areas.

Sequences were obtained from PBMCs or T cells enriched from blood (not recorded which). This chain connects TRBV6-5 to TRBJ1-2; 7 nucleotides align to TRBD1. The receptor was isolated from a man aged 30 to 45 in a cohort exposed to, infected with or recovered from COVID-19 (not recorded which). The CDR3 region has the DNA TGTGCCAGCAGAACCTCACAGGGGAACTATGGCTACACCTTC. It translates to CASRTSQGNYGYTF.